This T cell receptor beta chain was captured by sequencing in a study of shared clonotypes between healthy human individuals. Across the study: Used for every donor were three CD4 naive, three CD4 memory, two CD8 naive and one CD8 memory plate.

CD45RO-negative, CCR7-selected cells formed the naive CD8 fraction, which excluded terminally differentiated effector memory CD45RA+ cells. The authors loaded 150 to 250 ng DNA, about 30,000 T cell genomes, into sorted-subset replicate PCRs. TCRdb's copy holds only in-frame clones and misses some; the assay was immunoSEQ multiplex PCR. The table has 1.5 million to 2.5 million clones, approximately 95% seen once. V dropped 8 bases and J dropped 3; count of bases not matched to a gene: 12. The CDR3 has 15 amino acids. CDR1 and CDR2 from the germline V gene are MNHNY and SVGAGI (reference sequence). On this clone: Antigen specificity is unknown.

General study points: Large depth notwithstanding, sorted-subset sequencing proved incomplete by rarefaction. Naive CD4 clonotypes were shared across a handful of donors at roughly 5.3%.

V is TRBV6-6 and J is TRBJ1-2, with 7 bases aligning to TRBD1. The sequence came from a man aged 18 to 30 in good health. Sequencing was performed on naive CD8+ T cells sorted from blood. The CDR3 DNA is TGTGCCAGCGAGTGGGGACAGACAAGTCACTATGGCTACACCTTC. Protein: CASEWGQTSHYGYTF.